A single sample is the source of the 21 T cell receptor beta chains below, sequenced in a study of PD-L1 blockade in urothelial cancer. As to time point: pretreatment peripheral blood. The assay was immunoSEQ multiplex PCR, and TCRdb's table has in-frame clones only and misses some. The sample consists of tens of thousands of clones, 75% to 90% of them appearing once. The sequencing here drew on PBMCs, taken around atezolizumab (anti-PD-L1) treatment. Every receptor here comes from a man aged 55 to 70 with urothelial cancer.

The chain is built from TRBV18 and TRBJ1-1, with 7 bases matching TRBD1. CDR1 is KGHSH, CDR2 LQKENI, per germline. The CDR3 sequence is 13 residues long. V gave up 4 bases and J gave up 1 base; unmatched junction bases: 0. CDR3 sequence: CASSRTGNTEAFF. The CDR3 DNA reads as TGTGCCAGCTCACGGACAGGGAACACTGAAGCTTTCTTT.

This chain links TRBV7-9 with TRBJ2-2; D is possibly TRBD1 (6 bases). V lost 7 bases and J 2 bases, leaving 11 bases between the germline ends. The V gene's germline CDR1 is SEHNR and CDR2 FQNEAQ (reference sequence). This CDR3 comprises 14 residues. The DNA of the CDR3 is TGTGCCAGCACAGGACAGAGCAACACCGGGGAGCTGTTTTTT. It codes for CASTGQSNTGELFF.

The V call is TRBV5-1, the J call TRBJ2-2; a weak D match, TRBD1 (6 bases). The CDR3 length is 15 residues. The germline V and J ends were trimmed by 3 bases and 3 bases, with 12 bases remaining between them. The germline V gene has CDR1 SGHRS and CDR2 YFSETQ. In DNA, the CDR3 is TGCGCCAGCAGCTCAGGGGACCGATACACCGGGGAGCTGTTTTTT. Its translation is CASSSGDRYTGELFF.

V usage is TRBV5-4 and J usage is TRBJ2-3; 9 positions match TRBD2. V was clipped by 1 base and J by 0 bases; unmatched bases: 3. The V gene's germline CDR1 is SGHNT and CDR2 YYREEE (reference sequence). The CDR3 spans 16 residues. CDR3 bases: TGTGCCAGCAGCTTGCGGCGGGGGGGCAGCACAGATACGCAGTATTTT. This encodes CASSLRRGGSTDTQYF.

The J gene is TRBJ2-1, the V gene TRBV6-1; unclear D gene. The ends were cut back, 2 bases at V and 6 bases at J, with 5 bases in the middle. Per the germline V gene, CDR1 is MNHNS and CDR2 is SASEGT. This CDR3 region has 12 residues. CDR3 nucleotide sequence: TGTGCCAGCAGTGAATGGAGCAATGAGCAGTTCTTC. Amino acid sequence: CASSEWSNEQFF.

This clone was picked up one time. The genes are TRBV4-1 and TRBJ2-5; 9 bases line up with TRBD2. Trimming at V came to 1 base and at J to 3 bases, leaving 12 bases not matched to a gene. Germline values: CDR1 MGHRA, CDR2 YSYEKL. CDR3 length: 18 residues. DNA of the CDR3: TGCGCCAGCAGCCAAGGGGTAGGGAATAGCGGGGGTGAAGAGACCCAGTACTTC. Translation: CASSQGVGNSGGEETQYF.

V is TRBV5-1 and J is TRBJ1-4, with 10 positions matching TRBD1. Germline V gene lookup returns CDR1 SGHRS and CDR2 YFSETQ. The CDR3 consists of 15 residues. The ends lost 0 bases at V and 4 bases at J; junction bases unmatched: 0. The CDR3 DNA reads TGCGCCAGCAGCTTGGGGACAGGGGGTAATGAAAAACTGTTTTTT. Translated, it gives CASSLGTGGNEKLFF.

V is TRBV28 and J is TRBJ1-1; weak D call: TRBD1 (5 bases). Germline values: CDR1 MDHEN, CDR2 SYDVKM. CDR3 length: 14 amino acids. Trimming shortened V by 5 bases and J by 4 bases, and 14 bases separated the two germline ends. CDR3: CASSVRVRVTEAFF. CDR3 bases: TGTGCCAGCAGTGTCAGGGTTCGCGTCACTGAAGCTTTCTTT. Combining the CDR3 with reference TRBV28 and TRBJ1-1 gives the whole variable domain DVKVTQSSRYLVKRTGEKVFLECVQDMDHENMFWYRQDPGLGLRLIYFSYDVKMKEKGDIPEGYSVSREKKERFSLILESASTNQTSMYLCASSVRVRVTEAFFGQGTRLTVV.

This chain uses TRBV19 with TRBJ2-3, with D possibly TRBD2 on 7 matching bases. The germline CDR1 and CDR2 sequences are LNHDA and SQIVND (reference sequence). The germline V and J ends were trimmed by 1 base and 4 bases, with 12 bases remaining between them. The CDR3 has 15 residues. This chain's CDR3 is CASSIGGGGADTQYF. CDR3 nucleotides: TGTGCCAGTAGTATAGGGGGAGGGGGTGCAGATACGCAGTATTTT.

The chain carries TRBV11-1 and TRBJ1-2; TRBD1 is a possible D gene (6 bases). V lost 5 bases and J lost 4, with 23 bases in between. CDR1 and CDR2 (germline): SGHAT, FQDESV (reference sequence). The CDR3 is 17 residues long. CDR3 DNA sequence: TGTGCCAGCAGCACGACGTGGGGTCAGGGGAACCTCTATGGCTACACCTTC. It translates to CASSTTWGQGNLYGYTF.

This clone was recorded only once. V gene TRBV7-2 combines with J gene TRBJ2-5; 8 nucleotides line up with TRBD2. Germline assignment: CDR1 SGHTA and CDR2 FQGNSA. The J segment lost 4 bases and the V segment lost 5 bases, leaving 9 bases of the junction unmatched. This CDR3 has 15 amino acids. DNA of the CDR3: TGTGCCAGCAGCCGTTCGGTAGCGGGGCGAGAGACCCAGTACTTC. This translates into CASSRSVAGRETQYF.

The CDR3 sequence is CASSYREDSPLHF. The CDR3, as DNA: TGTGCCAGCAGTTACAGGGAGGATTCACCCCTCCACTTT. The chain couples TRBV6-5 to TRBJ1-6; D is unclear. The V and J ends lost 2 bases and 8 bases respectively, with 7 bases between them. Germline V gene data show CDR1 as MNHEY and CDR2 as SVGAGI. The CDR3 has 13 amino acids.

This clone was picked up one time. The chain joins TRBV4-1 to TRBJ2-7, with a tentative D call TRBD1 (5 bases). The V end was cut by 4 bases, the J end by 0 bases, with 13 bases between. This CDR3 spans 15 amino acids. Germline V CDR1 and CDR2: MGHRA, YSYEKL. CDR3 nucleotides: TGCGCCAGCAGCCTGCAGGGCCTTAGCTCCTACGAGCAGTACTTC. This encodes CASSLQGLSSYEQYF.

CDR3 in DNA: TGCGCCAGCAGCCCAGACACCATGGCCACCGGGGAGCTGTTTTTT. Protein product: CASSPDTMATGELFF. This chain joins TRBV4-3 and TRBJ2-2; D gene ambiguous. Trimming pared 4 bases from V and 4 bases from J, leaving 13 bases between. This CDR3 comprises 15 residues. Germline-derived CDR1 and CDR2 are LGHNA and YSLEER.

The CDR3 is CASSNVGAPYEQYF. The CDR3 coding sequence is TGTGCCAGCAGCAACGTGGGGGCTCCCTACGAGCAGTACTTC. The genes are TRBV9 and TRBJ2-7, with D perhaps matching TRBD1 (6 bases). Germline V gene sequence: CDR1 SGDLS, CDR2 YYNGEE. Trimming cost V 4 bases and J 2 bases, with 13 bases left between them. The CDR3 spans 14 residues. Variable domain in full (rest from reference TRBV9 and TRBJ2-7): DSGVTQTPKHLITATGQRVTLRCSPRSGDLSVYWYQQSLDQGLQFLIQYYNGEERAKGNILERFSAQQFPDLHSELNLSSLELGDSALYFCASSNVGAPYEQYFGPGTRLTVT.

As for this clone: An end of the junction differs from the germline gene, which may be a read error. V and J are TRBV7-7 and TRBJ2-7, with D perhaps TRBD1 (6 bases). The length of the CDR3 is 14 residues. Germline V CDR1 and CDR2: SSHAT, FNYEAQ (reference sequence). The CDR3 is CASSQPGTTYEQYF. The CDR3, as DNA: TGTGCTAGCAGCCAGCCCGGGACAACCTACGAGCAGTACTTC.

The CDR3 DNA sequence: TGTGCCAGCAGTTCGGACTCCCTTCCTGAGAATGAGCAGTTCTTC. Translating it yields CASSSDSLPENEQFF. V usage is TRBV27 and J usage is TRBJ2-1; possible D gene TRBD2, 5 bases. The CDR3 extends over 15 amino acids. V was cut by 4 bases and J by 7 bases, with 17 bases left in between. In germline, CDR1 is MNHEY, CDR2 SMNVEV (reference sequence).

J is TRBJ2-2 and V is TRBV7-2; 7 nucleotides match TRBD1. J was trimmed by 6 bases and V by 6 bases; bases with no gene match: 7. This CDR3 contains 14 residues. The germline CDR1 and CDR2 sequences are SGHTA and FQGNSA. CDR3 sequence: CASSLLQGSGELFF. In nucleotides, the CDR3 is TGTGCCAGCAGTCTTCTACAGGGGTCCGGGGAGCTGTTTTTT. Looking up the rest from reference TRBV7-2 and TRBJ2-2 gives the full variable domain: GAGVSQSPSNKVTEKGKDVELRCDPISGHTALYWYRQSLGQGLEFLIYFQGNSAPDKSGLPSDRFSAERTGGSVSTLTIQRTQQEDSAVYLCASSLLQGSGELFFGEGSRLTVL.

The chain combines TRBV11-3 with TRBJ2-4; a possible D gene is TRBD2 (5 bases). Deletions cut 1 base from V and 8 bases from J, with 12 bases between. This CDR3 region has 14 residues. Germline CDR1 is SGHNT and CDR2 is YENEEA. DNA of the CDR3: TGTGCCAGCAGCTTAGTCACCGGGGTGGACATTCAGTACTTC. Protein product: CASSLVTGVDIQYF.

This CDR3 reads CASSQRQGENTQYF. The CDR3 DNA follows: TGTGCCAGCAGCCAACGACAGGGGGAAAATACGCAGTATTTT. The chain combines TRBV4-2 with TRBJ2-3, with 9 bases matching TRBD1. Germline-derived CDR1 and CDR2 are LGHNA and YNFKEQ. Unmatched junction bases numbered 4, after V lost 2 bases and J lost 7 bases. The CDR3 consists of 14 residues.

The chain uses TRBV30 and TRBJ1-4; D gene uncertain. The CDR3 is 16 residues long. The V gene's germline CDR1 is GTSNPN and CDR2 SVGIG (reference sequence). V was cut by 0 bases and J by 0 bases, with 11 bases left in between. CDR3 coding DNA: TGTGCCTGGAGTGTACCCCACAGTGCAACTAATGAAAAACTGTTTTTT. It yields the protein CAWSVPHSATNEKLFF.